This T cell receptor beta chain was identified during a study of cytomegalovirus exposure and HLA in healthy donors. There are 19 residues in the CDR3. With 5 bases clipped from V and 2 bases from J, the junction kept 11 bases outside the gene matches. CDR1 and CDR2 (germline): SEHNR, FQNEAQ (reference sequence). A multiplex PCR was run with 60 Vbeta primers and 13 Jbeta primers. TCRdb's table, derived via immunoSEQ multiplex PCR, lists solely in-frame clones and lacks some. The sample contains over 70,000 clones, 70% to 80% of which appear only once. Sequenced material: PBMCs. The gene calls are TRBV7-9 and TRBJ2-1, with 14 bases that match TRBD2. The sequence was obtained from a woman aged 45-65 years in good health and CMV-seropositive. This CDR3 reads CASSKGLAGGSVPYNEQFF. The CDR3 DNA reads TGTGCCAGCAGCAAAGGACTAGCGGGGGGCAGTGTGCCCTACAATGAGCAGTTCTTC.